The clone carrying this T cell receptor beta chain was counted at least ten times. The sample is drawn from a study of human T cells and chemical hapten exposure. Time point defined: pre-sensitization, week 0. Sample treatment: therapeutic diphenylcyclopropenone sensitization with weekly scalp DPC. TCRdb fed the RACE reads into MiXCR, producing one record per CDR3 protein. The profile shows roughly 380,000 distinct CDR3 sequences, more than 4.5% of them singletons. Germline V gene sequence: CDR1 SEHNR, CDR2 FQNEAQ (reference sequence). The CDR3 contains 17 residues. V was trimmed by 6 bases and J by 0 bases, leaving 19 bases between them.

Here the sequenced sample was whole blood, taken in connection with sensitization to the hapten diphenylcyclopropenone (DPC). This receptor was taken from a woman between 45 and 65 years old with alopecia areata. Some clones in this sample may be carry-over from other donors' samples. J is TRBJ2-3 and V is TRBV7-9; tentatively, D is TRBD1 or TRBD2 (5 bases each). Here the CDR3 reads CASSPSRGLTSTDTQYF. The CDR3 DNA reads TGTGCCAGCAGTCCCTCCCGGGGCCTCACTAGCACAGATACGCAGTATTTT.